This T cell receptor beta chain is drawn from a study of neoadjuvant anti-PD-1 for oral cavity cancer. The wider study: Around day 43, patients without progression received a fourth nivolumab dose before surgery. The study's findings and limits: After neoadjuvant nivolumab, PBMC T cell clonality was significantly higher in non-responders than responders.

On this clone: Its antigen is as yet unknown.

PBMC libraries mostly used 400 to 550 ng of input genomic DNA, with six replicates per sample. Sequencing used immunoSEQ multiplex PCR; TCRdb keeps in-frame clones, though not all of them. The table lists fewer than 70,000 clones, approximately 80% of them singletons, with about 2.5% in the top ten. In germline, CDR1 is LNHDA, CDR2 SQIVND (reference sequence). The CDR3 consists of 14 residues. The ends were cut back, 5 bases at V and 8 bases at J, with 18 bases in the middle. Material: PBMCs, obtained before nivolumab (anti-PD-1) treatment. V gene TRBV19 combines with J gene TRBJ1-2; possibly TRBD1 for D (5 bases). The sequence was collected from a person between 35 and 79 years old with oral cavity squamous cell carcinoma. CDR3 DNA: TGTGCCAGTAGTTTCCCCTGGGACTCCTACGGCTACACCTTC. Amino acid sequence: CASSFPWDSYGYTF.